In this sample, the clone carrying this T cell receptor (beta chain) is medium-sized. TRB was amplified from around 250-500 ng of blood genomic DNA. This entry comes from a study of T and B cells in COVID-19 patients. TRB rearrangements were amplified by multiplex PCR with BIOMED2 TRB-A/B primers. One entry per CDR3 protein, called by TCRdb with MiXCR from the multiplex PCR reads. This table holds 6,000 to 7,500 distinct CDR3 sequences, 25% to 35% found once. With 3 bases clipped from V and 5 bases from J, the junction kept 5 bases outside the gene matches. CDR3 size: 14 residues. CDR1 and CDR2 (germline): SQVTM, ANQGSEA.

The TCR sequence derives from a human donor with active COVID-19. Sequencing used blood. This rearrangement joins TRBV29-1 to TRBJ2-5, with 11 positions matching TRBD2. The CDR3 region has the DNA TGCAGCGTTGATCTAGCGGGGGGCTGGGAGACCCAGTACTTC. This sequence encodes CSVDLAGGWETQYF.